This is a list of T cell receptor beta chains from one sample in a study of cytotoxic CD8 clonotypes in ibrutinib-treated CLL. TCRdb's copy holds only in-frame clones and misses some; the assay was immunoSEQ multiplex PCR. The sample has 120,000 to 150,000 clones, approximately 77% seen once. Material: PBMCs, obtained after 12 months of ibrutinib treatment. These receptor sequences come from a human donor with chronic lymphocytic leukemia. Both conserved end residues are part of each CDR3.

>TRBV6-5|TRBJ2-7
CASSSIQIRTYEQYF
>TRBV6-4|TRBJ2-2
CASSPKQGTTGELFF
>TRBV27|TRBJ1-6
CASSFRQPPNSPLHF
>TRBV4-1|TRBJ2-7
CASSQDDRLSQYF
>TRBV19|TRBJ2-5
CACQRRTGGRETQYF
>TRBV7-9|TRBJ1-6
CASSLAGQGGNSPLHF
>TRBV18|TRBJ2-3
CASSSRDRGDADTQYF
>TRBV30|TRBJ1-1
CAWRDRGNTEAFF
>TRBV19|TRBJ2-1
CASSILAGDNEQFF
>TRBV18|TRBJ1-1
CASSPTGANEAFF